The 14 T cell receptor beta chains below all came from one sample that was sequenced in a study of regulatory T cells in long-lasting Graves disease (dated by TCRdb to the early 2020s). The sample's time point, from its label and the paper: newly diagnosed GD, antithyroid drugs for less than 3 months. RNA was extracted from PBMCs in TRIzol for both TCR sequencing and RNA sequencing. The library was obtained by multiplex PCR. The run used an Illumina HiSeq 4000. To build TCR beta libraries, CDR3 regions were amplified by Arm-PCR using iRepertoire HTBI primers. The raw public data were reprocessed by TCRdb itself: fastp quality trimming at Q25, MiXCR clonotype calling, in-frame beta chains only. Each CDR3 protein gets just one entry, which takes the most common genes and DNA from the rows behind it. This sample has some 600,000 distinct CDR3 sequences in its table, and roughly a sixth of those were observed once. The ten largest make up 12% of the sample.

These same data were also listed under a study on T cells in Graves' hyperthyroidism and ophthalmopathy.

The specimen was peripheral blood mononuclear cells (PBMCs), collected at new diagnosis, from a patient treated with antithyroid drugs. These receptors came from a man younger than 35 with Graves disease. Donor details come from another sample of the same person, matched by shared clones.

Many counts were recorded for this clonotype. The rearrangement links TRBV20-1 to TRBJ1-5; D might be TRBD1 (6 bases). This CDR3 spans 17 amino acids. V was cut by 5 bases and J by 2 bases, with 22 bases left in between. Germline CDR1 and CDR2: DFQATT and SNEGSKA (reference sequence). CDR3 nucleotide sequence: TGCAGTGCTGGGGGGCAAATGATCTCTCGAGGCAATCAGCCCCAGCATTTT. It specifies CSAGGQMISRGNQPQHF.

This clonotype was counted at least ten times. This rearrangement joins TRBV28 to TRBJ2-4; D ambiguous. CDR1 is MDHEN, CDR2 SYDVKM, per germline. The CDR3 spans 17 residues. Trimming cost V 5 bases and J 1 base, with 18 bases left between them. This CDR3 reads CASSPGRDVYAKNIQYF. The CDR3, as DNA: TGTGCCAGCAGTCCGGGTCGAGACGTATACGCCAAAAACATTCAGTACTTC.

The CDR3 loop reads CASSTPLAGLSYNEQFF. The CDR3 DNA is TGCGCCAGCAGCACCCCCTTAGCGGGACTCTCCTACAATGAGCAGTTCTTC. The chain links TRBV5-1 to TRBJ2-1; 8 nucleotides agree with TRBD2. Germline V lookup: CDR1 SGHRS, CDR2 YFSETQ. V trimming: 4 bases; J trimming: 0 bases; junction bases outside the gene matches: 9. The CDR3 is 17 amino acids. Full variable domain (missing parts from reference TRBV5-1 and TRBJ2-1): KAGVTQTPRYLIKTRGQQVTLSCSPISGHRSVSWYQQTPGQGLQFLFEYFSETQRNKGNFPGRFSGRQFSNSRSEMNVSTLELGDSALYLCASSTPLAGLSYNEQFFGPGTRLTVL.

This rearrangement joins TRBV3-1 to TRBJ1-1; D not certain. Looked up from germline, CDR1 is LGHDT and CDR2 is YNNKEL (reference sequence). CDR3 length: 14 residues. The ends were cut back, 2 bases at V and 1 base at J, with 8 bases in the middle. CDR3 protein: CASSQPHGNTEAFF. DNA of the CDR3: TGTGCCAGCAGCCAACCTCACGGGAACACTGAAGCTTTCTTT.

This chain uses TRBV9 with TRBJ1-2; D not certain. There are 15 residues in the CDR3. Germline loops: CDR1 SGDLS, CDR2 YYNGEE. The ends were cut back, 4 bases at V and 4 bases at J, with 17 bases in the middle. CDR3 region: CASSPHNPRGYGYTF. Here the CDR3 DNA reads TGTGCCAGCAGCCCCCATAACCCCCGGGGCTATGGCTACACCTTC.

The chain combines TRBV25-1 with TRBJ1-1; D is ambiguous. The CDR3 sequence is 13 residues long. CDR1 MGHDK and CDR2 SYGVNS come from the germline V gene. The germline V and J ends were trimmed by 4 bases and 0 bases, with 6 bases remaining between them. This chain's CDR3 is CASSAQVNTEAFF. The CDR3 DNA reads TGTGCCAGCAGTGCTCAAGTGAACACTGAAGCTTTCTTT.

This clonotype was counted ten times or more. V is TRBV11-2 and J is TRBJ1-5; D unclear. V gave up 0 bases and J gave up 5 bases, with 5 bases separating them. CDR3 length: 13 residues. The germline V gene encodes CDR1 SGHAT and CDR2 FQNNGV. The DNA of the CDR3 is TGTGCCAGCAGCTTAGACACAGATCAGCCCCAGCATTTT. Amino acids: CASSLDTDQPQHF.

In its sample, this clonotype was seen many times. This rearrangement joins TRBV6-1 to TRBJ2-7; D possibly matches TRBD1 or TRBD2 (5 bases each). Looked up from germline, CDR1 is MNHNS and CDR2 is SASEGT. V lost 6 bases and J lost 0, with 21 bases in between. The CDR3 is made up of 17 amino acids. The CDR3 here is CASRRSRDGGSSYEQYF. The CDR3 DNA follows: TGTGCCAGCAGACGGTCCCGGGACGGTGGTAGCTCCTACGAGCAGTACTTC.

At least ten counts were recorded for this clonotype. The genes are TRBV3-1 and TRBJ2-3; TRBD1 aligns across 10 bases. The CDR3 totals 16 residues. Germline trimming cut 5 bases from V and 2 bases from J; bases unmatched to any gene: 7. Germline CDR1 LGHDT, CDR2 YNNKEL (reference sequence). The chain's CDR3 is CASSAWTGGSTDTQYF. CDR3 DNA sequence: TGTGCCAGCAGCGCATGGACAGGGGGTTCCACAGATACGCAGTATTTT.

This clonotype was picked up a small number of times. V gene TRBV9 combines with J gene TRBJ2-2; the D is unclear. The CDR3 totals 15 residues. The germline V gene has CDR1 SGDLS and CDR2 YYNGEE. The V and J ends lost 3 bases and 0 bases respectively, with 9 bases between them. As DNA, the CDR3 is TGTGCCAGCAGCGCCGACAACGCGAACACCGGGGAGCTGTTTTTT. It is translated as CASSADNANTGELFF.

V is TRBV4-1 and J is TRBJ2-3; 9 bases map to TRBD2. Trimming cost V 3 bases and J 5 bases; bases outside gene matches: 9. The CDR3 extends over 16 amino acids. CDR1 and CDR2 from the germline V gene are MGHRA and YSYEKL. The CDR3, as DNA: TGCGCCAGCAGCCACCTTCATAGCGGGAGTGGAGATACGCAGTATTTT. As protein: CASSHLHSGSGDTQYF.

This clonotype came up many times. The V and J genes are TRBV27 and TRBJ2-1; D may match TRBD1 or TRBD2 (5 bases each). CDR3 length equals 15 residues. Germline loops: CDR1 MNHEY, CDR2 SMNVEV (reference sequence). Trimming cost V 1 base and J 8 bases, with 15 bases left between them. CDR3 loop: CASSLFPGTNHEQFF. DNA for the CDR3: TGTGCCAGCAGTTTATTCCCTGGGACCAACCATGAGCAGTTCTTC.

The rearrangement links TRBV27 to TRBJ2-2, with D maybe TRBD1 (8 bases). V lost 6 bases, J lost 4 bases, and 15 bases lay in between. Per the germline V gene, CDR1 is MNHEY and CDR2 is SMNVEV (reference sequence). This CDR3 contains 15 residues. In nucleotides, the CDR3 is TGTGCCAGCAGACAGGGGGGGTTGAGCACCGGGGAGCTGTTTTTT. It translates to CASRQGGLSTGELFF.

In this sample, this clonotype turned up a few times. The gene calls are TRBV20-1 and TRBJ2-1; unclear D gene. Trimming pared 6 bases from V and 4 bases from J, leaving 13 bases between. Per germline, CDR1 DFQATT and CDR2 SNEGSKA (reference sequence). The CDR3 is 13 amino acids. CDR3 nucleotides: TGCAGTGCCCTCATTGTAGGGTACAATGAGCAGTTCTTC. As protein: CSALIVGYNEQFF.